Sequencing of this T cell receptor (beta chain) was carried out in a study of identical twins. Study outcomes and limitations: With abundant cord blood beta clonotypes, insertions were fewer; memory repertoires showed no such pattern.

With template switching, a universal primer site was added, and the cDNA carried unique molecular identifiers. TCRdb re-derived calls from the 5' RACE reads in MiXCR, one entry per CDR3 protein. The sample consists of some 300,000 distinct CDR3 sequences, around 12% of them appearing once. The CDR3 sequence is 15 residues long. A few counts support this clonotype. Its antigen is still unknown. A read error may account for a junction end that differs from germline. A further study also used this sample, focusing on yellow fever vaccine responses in identical twins.

This receptor was identified in a woman between 18 and 29 years old in good health. The V and J genes are TRBV12-3 or TRBV12-4 and TRBJ2-1; D uncertain. Sample: CD8+ T cells sorted from blood. The CDR3 protein is CASSFWQDRNNGQFF. CDR3 nucleotides: TGTGCCAGCAGTTTTTGGCAGGACCGTAACAATGGGCAGTTCTTC.